One sample yielded the 6 T cell receptor beta chains listed below, sequenced in a study of T cell changes during pregnancy in multiple sclerosis. TCRdb's copy holds only in-frame clones and misses some; the assay was immunoSEQ multiplex PCR. The sample records tens of thousands of clones, 80% to 90% being singletons. The input for sequencing was CD8+ T cells from peripheral blood mononuclear cells, taken in the first trimester of pregnancy. The receptor source for this set is a female donor in good health, enrolled as a control in a pregnancy study.

This rearrangement joins TRBV6-4 to TRBJ2-1; the match to TRBD1 covers 7 bases. The CDR3 is made up of 15 amino acids. J was trimmed by 8 bases and V by 2 bases; bases with no gene match: 9. CDR1 and CDR2 (germline): MRHNA, SNTAGT. CDR3 in DNA: TGTGCCAGCAGTGACGGGGCAGGGGGAGTGGATGAGCAGTTCTTC. It codes for CASSDGAGGVDEQFF.

This clone qualifies as medium-sized. The chain employs TRBV2 and TRBJ1-6; the match to TRBD1 covers 10 bases. V lost 2 bases and J lost 8; bases outside the gene matches: 6. The CDR3 totals 16 residues. Germline CDR1 and CDR2: SNHLY and FYNNEI. The CDR3 DNA follows: TGTGCCAGCAGTGAATCCCGGGACAGGGGCCATTCACCCCTCCACTTT. This sequence encodes CASSESRDRGHSPLHF.

V is TRBV7-9 and J is TRBJ2-7; 11 bases line up with TRBD1. V gave up 4 bases and J gave up 7 bases; unmatched junction bases: 9. The CDR3 totals 15 residues. Germline lookup yields CDR1 SEHNR and CDR2 FQNEAQ (reference sequence). The CDR3 sequence is CASSSPGQGVMEQYF. CDR3 DNA: TGTGCCAGCAGCTCACCGGGACAGGGGGTAATGGAGCAGTACTTC.

This chain connects TRBV13 to TRBJ1-2; a possible D gene is TRBD1 (6 bases). Per germline, CDR1 PRHDT and CDR2 FYEKMQ (reference sequence). CDR3 length: 14 residues. V was pared by 7 bases and J by 8 bases, with 20 bases between. The CDR3 sequence: CASTTGRGLSGYTF. CDR3 bases: TGTGCCAGCACCACAGGGAGGGGACTATCGGGCTACACCTTC.

This clone was detected once. V is TRBV7-3 and J is TRBJ1-6; TRBD1 might be the D (5 bases). CDR1 SGHTA and CDR2 FQGTGA come from the germline V gene. V dropped 4 bases and J dropped 8 bases, with 15 bases sitting between them. This CDR3 contains 15 residues. CDR3 loop: CASSSSGGGDSPLHF. The CDR3 nucleotides read TGTGCCAGCAGCTCGTCCGGGGGAGGGGATTCACCCCTCCACTTT.

This sequence joins TRBV7-9 and TRBJ2-5, with a weak D call TRBD2 (5 bases). V was shortened by 7 bases and J by 2 bases, with 11 bases between the two germline ends. CDR3 length: 13 amino acids. Germline V lookup: CDR1 SEHNR, CDR2 FQNEAQ (reference sequence). The CDR3 loop is CASTDGNQETQYF. In DNA, the CDR3 is TGTGCCAGCACCGACGGGAATCAAGAGACCCAGTACTTC. Based on the CDR3 plus reference TRBV7-9 and TRBJ2-5, the full variable domain is DTGVSQNPRHKITKRGQNVTFRCDPISEHNRLYWYRQTLGQGPEFLTYFQNEAQLEKSRLLSDRFSAERPKGSFSTLEIQRTEQGDSAMYLCASTDGNQETQYFGPGTRLLVL.